One sample yielded the 28 T cell receptor beta chains listed below, sequenced in a study of OX40 agonist ivuxolimab in advanced cancers. Receptors were amplified or captured by the immunoSEQ multiplex PCR assay. TCRdb holds this immuneACCESS table with in-frame rearrangements only. Some clones are missing; in checked studies, unresolved V genes explain under half, and the rest has no known cause. The sample yields tens of thousands of clones; roughly 84% were counted once. The ten largest clones take up 0.25% to 0.35% of the sample. The sequencing used CD4+ or CD8+ T cells sorted from blood, collected in a trial of the OX40 agonist ivuxolimab. These TCRs come from an adult with an advanced solid tumor such as melanoma, head and neck, liver or kidney cancer.

This clone was found once. This chain links TRBV5-1 with TRBJ2-1; weak D call: TRBD1 (5 bases). Between the trimmed V and J ends, which lost 0 bases and 6 bases, there was a span of 10 bases. Germline assignment: CDR1 SGHRS and CDR2 YFSETQ. This CDR3 has 14 residues. This CDR3 is CASSLGGSANEQFF. The CDR3 coding sequence is TGCGCCAGCAGCTTGGGGGGCAGCGCCAATGAGCAGTTCTTC.

The J gene is TRBJ2-5, the V gene TRBV10-2, with D perhaps TRBD2 (6 bases). The J call may not be correct, given that the DNA end is closer to TRBJ2-7. Germline V CDR1 and CDR2: WSHSY, SAAADI. The CDR3 is 17 residues long. This chain's CDR3 is CASSGGFGGMTSYEQYF. Here the CDR3 DNA reads TGCGCCAGCAGTGGTGGGTTTGGGGGGATGACTTCCTACGAGCAGTACTTC.

CDR3 coding DNA: TGTGCCAGCGCCTCGACAGGGGCGCTGTGGACTGAAGCTTTCTTT. It codes for CASASTGALWTEAFF. V gene TRBV9 combines with J gene TRBJ1-1, with 8 nucleotides matching TRBD1. This CDR3 spans 15 amino acids. Per the germline V gene, CDR1 is SGDLS and CDR2 is YYNGEE. J gave up 5 bases and V 7 bases, and 13 bases lay outside the gene matches.

V gene TRBV18 combines with J gene TRBJ2-7; D perhaps matches TRBD2 (5 bases). Trimming stripped 4 bases from V and 4 bases from J, with 11 bases between. Germline CDR1 KGHSH, CDR2 LQKENI. The CDR3 runs 13 residues. The CDR3 DNA sequence: TGTGCCAGCTCACAAAGACGGGGTTACGAGCAGTACTTC. As protein: CASSQRRGYEQYF.

This clone has a single count. The J gene is TRBJ1-2, the V gene TRBV18, with TRBD1 matching 7 bases. CDR3 length: 14 residues. With 3 bases clipped from V and 8 bases from J, the junction kept 9 bases outside the gene matches. The germline gives CDR1 KGHSH, CDR2 LQKENI. CDR3 region: CASSPGTAHFGYTF. CDR3 bases: TGTGCCAGCTCACCGGGGACAGCTCACTTCGGCTACACCTTC.

The genes are TRBV5-4 and TRBJ2-3; D possibly corresponds to TRBD2 (6 bases). CDR1 SGHNT and CDR2 YYREEE come from the germline V gene (reference sequence). CDR3 length: 14 residues. The germline V and J ends were trimmed by 5 bases and 5 bases, with 15 bases remaining between them. CDR3: CASRAGTSLDTQYF. In DNA, the CDR3 is TGTGCCAGCAGGGCCGGGACTTCGCTAGATACGCAGTATTTT. Full variable domain (outside the CDR3, taken from reference TRBV5-4 and TRBJ2-3): ETGVTQSPTHLIKTRGQQVTLRCSSQSGHNTVSWYQQALGQGPQFIFQYYREEENGRGNFPPRFSGLQFPNYSSELNVNALELDDSALYLCASRAGTSLDTQYFGPGTRLTVL.

This chain connects TRBV11-3 to TRBJ2-2; D is ambiguous. This CDR3 spans 12 amino acids. In germline, CDR1 is SGHNT, CDR2 YENEEA. V was trimmed by 0 bases and J by 5 bases, leaving 1 base between them. CDR3 amino acids: CASSLETGELFF. CDR3 bases: TGTGCCAGCAGCTTAGAAACCGGGGAGCTGTTTTTT. Full variable domain (outside the CDR3, taken from reference TRBV11-3 and TRBJ2-2): EAGVVQSPRYKIIEKKQPVAFWCNPISGHNTLYWYLQNLGQGPELLIRYENEEAVDDSQLPKDRFSAERLKGVDSTLKIQPAELGDSAVYLCASSLETGELFFGEGSRLTVL.

The chain uses TRBV15 and TRBJ1-3; D unresolved. Germline CDR1 and CDR2: LNHNV and YYDKDF (reference sequence). Trimming removed 2 bases at V and 0 bases at J, with 8 bases between. There are 15 residues in the CDR3. This chain's CDR3 is CATSRLHYSGNTIYF. DNA for the CDR3: TGTGCCACCAGCAGACTTCACTACTCTGGAAACACCATATATTTT. The full variable domain, completed using reference TRBV15 and TRBJ1-3, is DAMVIQNPRYQVTQFGKPVTLSCSQTLNHNVMYWYQQKSSQAPKLLFHYYDKDFNNEADTPDNFQSRRPNTSFCFLDIRSPGLGDTAMYLCATSRLHYSGNTIYFGEGSWLTVV.

Comments on this clone: At one end, the junction sequence differs from germline, possibly due to a read error. The chain combines TRBV10-3 with TRBJ2-5, with D maybe TRBD1 (7 bases). Germline V gene lookup returns CDR1 ENHRY and CDR2 SYGVKD. CDR3 length: 13 amino acids. The CDR3 nucleotides are TGTGCCACCAGTGGAGGGGGCGGCGAGACCCAGTACTTC. Protein product: CATSGGGGETQYF.

This clone appeared once. The chain uses TRBV10-3 and TRBJ2-5; TRBD2 agrees at 7 bases. Losses at the gene ends were 4 bases for V and 4 bases for J; bases not matched to a gene: 6. The CDR3 sequence is 14 residues long. CDR1 and CDR2 (germline): ENHRY, SYGVKD. The chain's CDR3 is CAISGGERGETQYF. In DNA form, the CDR3 reads TGTGCCATCAGTGGGGGGGAGCGGGGAGAGACCCAGTACTTC.

This chain uses TRBV6-5 with TRBJ1-1; D ambiguous. This CDR3 has 14 residues. V was clipped by 1 base and J by 1 base, with 7 bases between them. Germline V CDR1 and CDR2: MNHEY, SVGAGI. In DNA form, the CDR3 reads TGTGCCAGCAGTTACTACGGACGGAACACTGAAGCTTTCTTT. Protein: CASSYYGRNTEAFF.

V is TRBV6-1 and J is TRBJ2-1, with no clear D. CDR1 and CDR2 (germline): MNHNS, SASEGT. V shed 2 bases and J shed 8 bases, with 16 bases lying between them. This CDR3 spans 15 amino acids. The CDR3 coding sequence is TGTGCCAGCAGTGAACTTGGGAAAGGGTGGCATGAGCAGTTCTTC. This translates into CASSELGKGWHEQFF.

The genes are TRBV7-9 and TRBJ2-2; the D is unclear. V lost 5 bases and J lost 6, with 16 bases in between. In germline, CDR1 is SEHNR, CDR2 FQNEAQ (reference sequence). The CDR3 is made up of 15 amino acids. CDR3 DNA sequence: TGTGCCAGCAGCCAGAGCACTGGAAGGTCCGGGGAGCTGTTTTTT. Translation gives CASSQSTGRSGELFF. The full variable domain, its missing parts supplied by reference TRBV7-9 and TRBJ2-2, is DTGVSQNPRHKITKRGQNVTFRCDPISEHNRLYWYRQTLGQGPEFLTYFQNEAQLEKSRLLSDRFSAERPKGSFSTLEIQRTEQGDSAMYLCASSQSTGRSGELFFGEGSRLTVL.

This rearrangement joins TRBV11-2 to TRBJ2-7, with D possibly TRBD1 on 6 matching bases. The V gene lost 5 bases and the J gene lost 4 bases, with 12 bases spanning the gap. CDR1 is SGHAT, CDR2 FQNNGV, per germline. The length of the CDR3 is 13 residues. In nucleotides, the CDR3 is TGTGCCAGCAGCGCTGGACAGCCTTACGAGCAGTACTTC. Translated: CASSAGQPYEQYF.

The genes are TRBV6-5 and TRBJ1-1; weak D call: TRBD1 (6 bases). The CDR3 runs 14 residues. Trimming pared 3 bases from V and 1 base from J, leaving 9 bases between. CDR1 MNHEY and CDR2 SVGAGI come from the germline V gene. The CDR3 loop reads CASSYRTANTEAFF. The DNA of the CDR3 is TGTGCCAGCAGTTATCGGACAGCGAACACTGAAGCTTTCTTT.

The chain is built from TRBV6-4 and TRBJ2-1; perhaps TRBD1 as D (6 bases). Trimming cost V 4 bases and J 9 bases, with 13 bases left between them. The CDR3 runs 13 residues. CDR1 is MRHNA, CDR2 SNTAGT, per germline. CDR3 in DNA: TGTGCCAGCAGTGCCGTCCAGGGGAGTGAGCAGTTCTTC. Protein sequence: CASSAVQGSEQFF.

J is TRBJ2-5 and V is TRBV5-1; no clear D. V was shortened by 1 base and J by 5 bases, with 9 bases between the two germline ends. The CDR3 is 13 residues long. Looked up from germline, CDR1 is SGHRS and CDR2 is YFSETQ. CDR3 nucleotide sequence: TGCGCCAGCAGCTTGACTTCCCCGGAGACCCAGTACTTC. Protein: CASSLTSPETQYF.

The chain couples TRBV11-3 to TRBJ2-1; D unclear. CDR1 and CDR2 (germline): SGHNT, YENEEA. The CDR3 extends over 13 amino acids. Trimming removed 5 bases from V and 9 bases from J, with 14 bases in between. The CDR3 DNA sequence: TGTGCCAGCAGCCCGAGCAGCCCGGGTGAGCAGTTCTTC. Its translation is CASSPSSPGEQFF.

This chain uses TRBV5-1 with TRBJ2-3, with D possibly TRBD2 on 6 matching bases. The CDR3 runs to 15 residues. Trimming took off 0 bases at V and 4 bases at J, with 12 bases between the two ends. CDR1 and CDR2 from the germline V gene are SGHRS and YFSETQ. The CDR3 sequence is CASSLEGQRADTQYF. The CDR3 bases are TGCGCCAGCAGCTTGGAGGGCCAGCGGGCAGATACGCAGTATTTT. The full variable domain, rest sourced from reference TRBV5-1 and TRBJ2-3, is KAGVTQTPRYLIKTRGQQVTLSCSPISGHRSVSWYQQTPGQGLQFLFEYFSETQRNKGNFPGRFSGRQFSNSRSEMNVSTLELGDSALYLCASSLEGQRADTQYFGPGTRLTVL.

The chain is built from TRBV29-1 and TRBJ1-2; unclear D gene. The germline gives CDR1 SQVTM, CDR2 ANQGSEA. This CDR3 spans 14 amino acids. V was clipped by 0 bases and J by 8 bases, with 16 bases between them. CDR3 in amino acids: CSVEEWAAPTGYTF. CDR3 coding DNA: TGCAGCGTTGAAGAGTGGGCAGCACCTACAGGCTACACCTTC.

This clone turned up a few times. The chain is built from TRBV5-1 and TRBJ2-3; 7 bases match TRBD1. This CDR3 is 15 amino acids long. CDR1 and CDR2 from the germline V gene are SGHRS and YFSETQ. Trimming cost V 4 bases and J 3 bases; bases outside gene matches: 8. The CDR3 DNA sequence: TGCGCCAGCAGCCGCCCAGAGGGGGCGACAGATACGCAGTATTTT. Its translation is CASSRPEGATDTQYF. Combining the CDR3 with reference TRBV5-1 and TRBJ2-3 gives the whole variable domain KAGVTQTPRYLIKTRGQQVTLSCSPISGHRSVSWYQQTPGQGLQFLFEYFSETQRNKGNFPGRFSGRQFSNSRSEMNVSTLELGDSALYLCASSRPEGATDTQYFGPGTRLTVL.

The chain links TRBV29-1 to TRBJ2-2, with no clear D. CDR1 and CDR2 (germline): SQVTM, ANQGSEA. The germline V and J ends were trimmed by 6 bases and 0 bases, with 14 bases remaining between them. This CDR3 contains 15 residues. CDR3 nucleotide sequence: TGCAGCGTCGTTTCGTTAGCCGCGAACACCGGGGAGCTGTTTTTT. Protein: CSVVSLAANTGELFF.

This chain links TRBV7-9 with TRBJ1-1, with D hard to call. The CDR3 is 14 amino acids. V shed 0 bases and J shed 10 bases, with 15 bases lying between them. Germline CDR1 SEHNR, CDR2 FQNEAQ (reference sequence). DNA for the CDR3: TGTGCCAGCAGCTTAGCCATCCCCGGTTTGCCAGCTTTCTTT. This encodes CASSLAIPGLPAFF.

The V gene is TRBV21-1, the J gene TRBJ1-5; the D call of TRBD1 is as the table states it, not checked on the DNA. TRBV21-1 is a known pseudogene. The CDR3 totals 14 residues. DNA of the CDR3: TGTGCCAGCAGTTGGGACATTGGCAATCAGCCCCAGCATTTT. Its translation is CASSWDIGNQPQHF.

The V and J genes are TRBV5-4 and TRBJ2-2; no firm D call. Trimming stripped 2 bases from V and 3 bases from J, with 5 bases between. This CDR3 is 13 amino acids long. CDR1 is SGHNT and CDR2 is YYREEE in the germline V gene (reference sequence). The CDR3 region is CASSFTYTGELFF. The CDR3 nucleotides are TGTGCCAGCAGCTTCACGTACACCGGGGAGCTGTTTTTT.

The V call is TRBV6-5, the J call TRBJ2-7; 9 nucleotides align to TRBD1. The CDR3 length is 15 residues. Germline V gives CDR1 MNHEY, CDR2 SVGAGI. After removal of 7 bases from V and 2 bases from J, the junction contained 9 bases not matched to a gene. CDR3 DNA sequence: TGTGCCAGCACCGGGGGGACAGGGAAAGCCTACGAGCAGTACTTC. Translating gives CASTGGTGKAYEQYF.

This sequence joins TRBV11-3 and TRBJ2-5; D is possibly TRBD2 (6 bases). The V gene's germline CDR1 is SGHNT and CDR2 YENEEA. Deletions cut 3 bases from V and 4 bases from J, with 9 bases between. This CDR3 is 13 amino acids long. Written as DNA, the CDR3 is TGTGCCAGCAGCTTTCAAGCGGGAGAGACCCAGTACTTC. Protein: CASSFQAGETQYF.

CDR3 protein: CASSGPRRDTQYF. The CDR3, as DNA: TGTGCCAGCAGCGGACCCCGGAGGGATACGCAGTATTTT. This chain joins TRBV14 and TRBJ2-3, with D tentatively TRBD2 (5 bases). Germline V gives CDR1 SGHDN, CDR2 FVKESK. The CDR3 has 13 amino acids. Deletions cut 5 bases from V and 6 bases from J, with 12 bases between. The variable domain in full, with the rest retrieved from reference TRBV14 and TRBJ2-3, is EAGVTQFPSHSVIEKGQTVTLRCDPISGHDNLYWYRRVMGKEIKFLLHFVKESKQDESGMPNNRFLAERTGGTYSTLKVQPAELEDSGVYFCASSGPRRDTQYFGPGTRLTVL.